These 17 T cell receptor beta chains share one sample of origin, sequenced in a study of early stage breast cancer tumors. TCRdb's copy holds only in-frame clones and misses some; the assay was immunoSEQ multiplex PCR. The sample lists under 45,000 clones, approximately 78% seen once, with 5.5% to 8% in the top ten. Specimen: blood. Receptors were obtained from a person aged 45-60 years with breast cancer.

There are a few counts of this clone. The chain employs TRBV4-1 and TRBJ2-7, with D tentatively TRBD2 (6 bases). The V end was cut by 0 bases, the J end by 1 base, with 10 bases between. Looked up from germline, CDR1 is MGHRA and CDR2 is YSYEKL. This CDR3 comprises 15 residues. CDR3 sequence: CASSQEGSGSYEQYF. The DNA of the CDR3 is TGCGCCAGCAGCCAAGAGGGTAGCGGATCCTACGAGCAGTACTTC.

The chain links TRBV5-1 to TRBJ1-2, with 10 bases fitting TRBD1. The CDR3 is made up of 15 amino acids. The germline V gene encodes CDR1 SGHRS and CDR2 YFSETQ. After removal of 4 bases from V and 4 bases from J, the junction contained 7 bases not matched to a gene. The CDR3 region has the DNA TGCGCCAGCAGCGGAGGGACAGGGGCCCTCTATGGCTACACCTTC. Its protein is CASSGGTGALYGYTF. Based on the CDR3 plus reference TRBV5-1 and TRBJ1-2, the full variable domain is KAGVTQTPRYLIKTRGQQVTLSCSPISGHRSVSWYQQTPGQGLQFLFEYFSETQRNKGNFPGRFSGRQFSNSRSEMNVSTLELGDSALYLCASSGGTGALYGYTFGSGTRLTVV.

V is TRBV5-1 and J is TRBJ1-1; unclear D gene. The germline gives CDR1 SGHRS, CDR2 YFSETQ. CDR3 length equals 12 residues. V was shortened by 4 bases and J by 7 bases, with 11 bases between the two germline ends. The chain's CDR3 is CASSPGGDEAFF. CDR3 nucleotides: TGCGCCAGCAGCCCAGGAGGCGATGAAGCTTTCTTT.

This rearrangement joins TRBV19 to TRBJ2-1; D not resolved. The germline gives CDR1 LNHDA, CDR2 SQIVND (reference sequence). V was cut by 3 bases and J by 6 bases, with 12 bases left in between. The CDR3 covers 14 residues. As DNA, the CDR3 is TGTGCCAGTAGTATCCCTCCCTCTTCCAATGAGCAGTTCTTC. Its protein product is CASSIPPSSNEQFF.

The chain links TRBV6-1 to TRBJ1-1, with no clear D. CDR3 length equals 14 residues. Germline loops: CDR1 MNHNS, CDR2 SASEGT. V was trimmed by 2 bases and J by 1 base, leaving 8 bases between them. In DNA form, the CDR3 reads TGTGCCAGCAGTGAATGGGCAGGGAACACTGAAGCTTTCTTT. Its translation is CASSEWAGNTEAFF.

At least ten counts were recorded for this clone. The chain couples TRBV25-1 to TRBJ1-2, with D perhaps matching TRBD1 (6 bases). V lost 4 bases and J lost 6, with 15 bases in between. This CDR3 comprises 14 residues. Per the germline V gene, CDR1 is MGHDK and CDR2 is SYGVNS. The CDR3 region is CASSAGRGVDGYTF. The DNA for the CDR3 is TGTGCCAGCAGTGCGGGCAGGGGAGTGGATGGCTACACCTTC.

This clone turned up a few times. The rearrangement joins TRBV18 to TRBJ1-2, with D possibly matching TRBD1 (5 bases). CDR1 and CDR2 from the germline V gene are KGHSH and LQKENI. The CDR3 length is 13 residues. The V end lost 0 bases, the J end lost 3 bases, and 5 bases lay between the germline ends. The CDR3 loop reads CASSPPRDYGYTF. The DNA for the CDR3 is TGTGCCAGCTCACCACCCAGGGACTATGGCTACACCTTC.

Here the CDR3 DNA reads TGTGCCAGCATCGACCTAGCGGGAGAATTTGATGAGCAGTTCTTC. This sequence encodes CASIDLAGEFDEQFF. The chain joins TRBV6-6 to TRBJ2-1; 10 nucleotides line up with TRBD2. With V trimmed by 7 bases and J by 8 bases, 11 bases remained unmatched. The CDR3 is 15 residues long. The germline V gene has CDR1 MNHNY and CDR2 SVGAGI (reference sequence).

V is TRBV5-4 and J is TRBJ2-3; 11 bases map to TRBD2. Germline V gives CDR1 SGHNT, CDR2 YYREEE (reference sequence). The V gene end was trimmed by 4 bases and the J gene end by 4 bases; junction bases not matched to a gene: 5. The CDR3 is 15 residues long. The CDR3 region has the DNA TGTGCCAGCAGCATGTTAGCGGGAGGGCCAGATACGCAGTATTTT. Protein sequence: CASSMLAGGPDTQYF.

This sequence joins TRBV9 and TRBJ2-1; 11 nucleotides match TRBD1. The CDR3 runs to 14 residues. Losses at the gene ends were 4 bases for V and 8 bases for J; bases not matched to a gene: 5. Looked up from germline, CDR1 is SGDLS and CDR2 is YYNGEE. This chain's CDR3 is CASSLRTGGYEQFF. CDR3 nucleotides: TGTGCCAGCAGCCTGAGGACAGGGGGCTATGAGCAGTTCTTC. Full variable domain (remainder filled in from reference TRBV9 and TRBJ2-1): DSGVTQTPKHLITATGQRVTLRCSPRSGDLSVYWYQQSLDQGLQFLIQYYNGEERAKGNILERFSAQQFPDLHSELNLSSLELGDSALYFCASSLRTGGYEQFFGPGTRLTVL.

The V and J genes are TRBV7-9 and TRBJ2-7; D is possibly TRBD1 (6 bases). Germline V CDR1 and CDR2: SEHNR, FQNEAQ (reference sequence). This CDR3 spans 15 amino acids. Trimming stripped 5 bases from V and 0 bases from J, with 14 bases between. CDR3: CASSLFRDNSYEQYF. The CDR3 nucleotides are TGTGCCAGCAGCCTGTTTCGGGACAACTCCTACGAGCAGTACTTC. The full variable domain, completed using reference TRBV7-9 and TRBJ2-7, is DTGVSQNPRHKITKRGQNVTFRCDPISEHNRLYWYRQTLGQGPEFLTYFQNEAQLEKSRLLSDRFSAERPKGSFSTLEIQRTEQGDSAMYLCASSLFRDNSYEQYFGPGTRLTVT.

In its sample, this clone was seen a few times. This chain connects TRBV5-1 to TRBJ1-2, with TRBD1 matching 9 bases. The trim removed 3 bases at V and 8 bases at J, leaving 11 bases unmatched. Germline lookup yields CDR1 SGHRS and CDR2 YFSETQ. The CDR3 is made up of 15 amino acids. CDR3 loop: CASSSTAQGQGGYTF. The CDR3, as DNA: TGCGCCAGCAGCTCCACCGCTCAGGGACAGGGCGGCTACACCTTC.

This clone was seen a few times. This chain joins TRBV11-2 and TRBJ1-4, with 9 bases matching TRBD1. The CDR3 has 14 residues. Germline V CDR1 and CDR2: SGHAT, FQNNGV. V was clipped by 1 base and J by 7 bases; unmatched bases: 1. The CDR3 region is CASSLGTGVEKLFF. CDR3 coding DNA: TGTGCCAGCAGCTTAGGGACAGGGGTTGAAAAACTGTTTTTT.

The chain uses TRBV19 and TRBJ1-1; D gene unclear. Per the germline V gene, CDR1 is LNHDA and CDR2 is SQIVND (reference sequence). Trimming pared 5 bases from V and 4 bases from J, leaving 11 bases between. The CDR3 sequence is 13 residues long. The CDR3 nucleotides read TGTGCCAGTAGTGGCTTCGCTGGCACTGAAGCTTTCTTT. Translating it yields CASSGFAGTEAFF.

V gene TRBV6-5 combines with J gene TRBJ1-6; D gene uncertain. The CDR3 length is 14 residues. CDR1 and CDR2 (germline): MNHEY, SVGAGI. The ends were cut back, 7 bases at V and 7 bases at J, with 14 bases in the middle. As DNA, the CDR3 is TGTGCCAGCACCGTCGGAGTGATCAATTCACCCCTCCACTTT. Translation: CASTVGVINSPLHF.

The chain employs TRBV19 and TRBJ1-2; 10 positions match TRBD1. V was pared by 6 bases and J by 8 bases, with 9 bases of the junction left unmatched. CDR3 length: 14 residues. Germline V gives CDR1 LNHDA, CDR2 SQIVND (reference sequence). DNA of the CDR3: TGTGCCAGTAGCCCCGACAGGGGGCTAGGGGGCTACACCTTC. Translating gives CASSPDRGLGGYTF.

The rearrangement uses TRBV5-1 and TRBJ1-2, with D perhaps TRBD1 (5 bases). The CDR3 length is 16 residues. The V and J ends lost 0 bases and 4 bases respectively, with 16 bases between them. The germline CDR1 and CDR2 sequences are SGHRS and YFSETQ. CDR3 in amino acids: CASSLGPREGSYGYTF. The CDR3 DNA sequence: TGCGCCAGCAGCTTGGGACCTAGGGAGGGGTCCTATGGCTACACCTTC.